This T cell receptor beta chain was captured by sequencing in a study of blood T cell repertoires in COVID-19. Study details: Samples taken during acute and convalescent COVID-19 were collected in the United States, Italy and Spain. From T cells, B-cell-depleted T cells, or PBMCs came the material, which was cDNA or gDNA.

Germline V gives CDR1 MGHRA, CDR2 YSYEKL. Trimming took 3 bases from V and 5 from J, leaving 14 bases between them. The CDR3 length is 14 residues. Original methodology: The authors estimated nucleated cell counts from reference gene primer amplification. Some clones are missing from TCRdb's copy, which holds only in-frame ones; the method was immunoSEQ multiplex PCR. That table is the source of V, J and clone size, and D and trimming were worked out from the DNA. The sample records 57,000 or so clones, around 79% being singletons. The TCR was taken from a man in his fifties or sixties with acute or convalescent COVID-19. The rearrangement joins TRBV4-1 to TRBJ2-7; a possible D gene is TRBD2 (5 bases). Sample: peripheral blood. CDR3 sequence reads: CASSHRPGTDEQYF. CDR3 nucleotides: TGCGCCAGCAGCCATAGGCCGGGAACCGACGAGCAGTACTTC.